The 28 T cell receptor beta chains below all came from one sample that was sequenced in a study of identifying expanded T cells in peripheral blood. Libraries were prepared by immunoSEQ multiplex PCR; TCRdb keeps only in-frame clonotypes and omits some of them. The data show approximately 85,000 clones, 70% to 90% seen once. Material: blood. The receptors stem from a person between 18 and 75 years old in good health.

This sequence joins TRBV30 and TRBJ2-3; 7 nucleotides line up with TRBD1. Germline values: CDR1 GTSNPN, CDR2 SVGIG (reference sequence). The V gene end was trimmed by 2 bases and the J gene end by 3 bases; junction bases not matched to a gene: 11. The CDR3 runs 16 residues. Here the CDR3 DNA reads TGTGCCTGGAGTTTACCATCCCCAGGGGGTACAGATACGCAGTATTTT. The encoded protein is CAWSLPSPGGTDTQYF.

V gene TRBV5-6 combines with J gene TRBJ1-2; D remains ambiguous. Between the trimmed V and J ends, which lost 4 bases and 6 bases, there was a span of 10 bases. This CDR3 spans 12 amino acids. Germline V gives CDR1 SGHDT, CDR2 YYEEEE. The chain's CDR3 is CASSLGADGYTF. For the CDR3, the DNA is TGTGCCAGCAGCCTTGGAGCGGATGGCTACACCTTC.

The CDR3 region is CASSDDRDYGGYTF. Here the CDR3 DNA reads TGTGCCAGCAGTGACGACAGGGATTATGGTGGCTACACCTTC. The rearrangement joins TRBV6-5 to TRBJ1-2, with 7 bases lining up with TRBD1. In germline, CDR1 is MNHEY, CDR2 SVGAGI. J gave up 7 bases and V 5 bases, and 10 bases lay outside the gene matches. The CDR3 length is 14 residues.

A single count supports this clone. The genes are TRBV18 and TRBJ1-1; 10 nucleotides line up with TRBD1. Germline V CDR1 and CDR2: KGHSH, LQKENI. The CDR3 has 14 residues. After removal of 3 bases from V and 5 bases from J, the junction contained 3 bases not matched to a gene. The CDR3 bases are TGTGCCAGCTCACCGACAGGGGGCGAAACTGAAGCTTTCTTT. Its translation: CASSPTGGETEAFF.

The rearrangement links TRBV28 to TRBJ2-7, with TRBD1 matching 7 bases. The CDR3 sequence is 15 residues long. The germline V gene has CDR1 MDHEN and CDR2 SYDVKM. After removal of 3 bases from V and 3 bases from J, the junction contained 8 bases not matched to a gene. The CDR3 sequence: CASSFARTGSYEQYF. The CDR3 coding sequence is TGTGCCAGCAGTTTTGCCAGGACAGGCAGCTACGAGCAGTACTTC.

In nucleotides, the CDR3 is TGTGCCAGCAGCAACGGGCCCGGCCCCGGAAACACCATATATTTT. This translates into CASSNGPGPGNTIYF. J is TRBJ1-3 and V is TRBV9; D remains unclear. Per the germline V gene, CDR1 is SGDLS and CDR2 is YYNGEE. This CDR3 has 15 residues. Trimming cost V 4 bases and J 4 bases, with 15 bases left between them.

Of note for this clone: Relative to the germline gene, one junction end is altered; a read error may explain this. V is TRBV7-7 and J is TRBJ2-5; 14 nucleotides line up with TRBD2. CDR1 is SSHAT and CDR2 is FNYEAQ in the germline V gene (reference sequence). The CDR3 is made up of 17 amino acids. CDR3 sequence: CASSLGLAGAVQETQYF. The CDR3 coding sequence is TGTGCTAGCAGCTTGGGACTAGCGGGAGCCGTCCAAGAGACCCAGTACTTC.

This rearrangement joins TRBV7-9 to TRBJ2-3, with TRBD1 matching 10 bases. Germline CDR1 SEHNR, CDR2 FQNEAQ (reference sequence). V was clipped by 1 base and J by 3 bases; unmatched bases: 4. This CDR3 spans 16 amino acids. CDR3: CASSLVGQGETDTQYF. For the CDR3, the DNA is TGTGCCAGCAGCTTAGTTGGACAGGGGGAGACAGATACGCAGTATTTT. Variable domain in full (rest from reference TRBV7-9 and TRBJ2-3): DTGVSQNPRHKITKRGQNVTFRCDPISEHNRLYWYRQTLGQGPEFLTYFQNEAQLEKSRLLSDRFSAERPKGSFSTLEIQRTEQGDSAMYLCASSLVGQGETDTQYFGPGTRLTVL.

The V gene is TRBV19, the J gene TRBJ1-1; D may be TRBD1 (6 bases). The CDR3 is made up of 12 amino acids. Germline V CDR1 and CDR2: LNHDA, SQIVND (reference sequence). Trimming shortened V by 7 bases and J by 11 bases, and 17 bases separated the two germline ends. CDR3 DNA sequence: TGTGCCAGTACCTCGGACTACAGGGATGCTTTCTTT. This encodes CASTSDYRDAFF.

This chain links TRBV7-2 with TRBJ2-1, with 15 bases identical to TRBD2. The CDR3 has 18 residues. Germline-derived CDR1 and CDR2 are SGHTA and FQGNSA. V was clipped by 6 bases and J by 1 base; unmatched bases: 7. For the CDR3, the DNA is TGTGCCAGCAGAGCTGGGACTAGCGGGAGGCCATCCTACAATGAGCAGTTCTTC. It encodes CASRAGTSGRPSYNEQFF.

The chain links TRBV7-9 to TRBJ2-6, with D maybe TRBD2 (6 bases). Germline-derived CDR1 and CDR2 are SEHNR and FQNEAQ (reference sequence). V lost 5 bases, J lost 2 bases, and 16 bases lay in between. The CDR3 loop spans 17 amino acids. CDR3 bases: TGTGCCAGCAGCCCCGACCCGACTAGTACTGGGGCCAACGTCCTGACTTTC. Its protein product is CASSPDPTSTGANVLTF.

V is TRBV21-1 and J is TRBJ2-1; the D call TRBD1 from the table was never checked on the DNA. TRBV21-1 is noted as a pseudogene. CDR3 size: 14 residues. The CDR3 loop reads CASRRGPNYNEQFF. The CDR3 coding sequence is TGTGCCAGCAGAAGGGGCCCTAACTACAATGAGCAGTTCTTC.

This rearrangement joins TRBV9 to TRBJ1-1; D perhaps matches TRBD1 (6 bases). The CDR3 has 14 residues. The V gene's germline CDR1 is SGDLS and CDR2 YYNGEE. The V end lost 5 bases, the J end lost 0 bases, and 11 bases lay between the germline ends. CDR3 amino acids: CASSFQGMNTEAFF. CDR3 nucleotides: TGTGCCAGCAGTTTCCAGGGGATGAACACTGAAGCTTTCTTT.

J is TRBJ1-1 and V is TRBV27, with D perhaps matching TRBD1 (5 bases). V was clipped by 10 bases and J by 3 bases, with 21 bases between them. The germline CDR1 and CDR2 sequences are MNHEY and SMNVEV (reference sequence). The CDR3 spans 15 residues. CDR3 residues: CATHFSGPPYTEAFF. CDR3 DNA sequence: TGTGCCACCCACTTTTCAGGGCCCCCTTACACTGAAGCTTTCTTT.

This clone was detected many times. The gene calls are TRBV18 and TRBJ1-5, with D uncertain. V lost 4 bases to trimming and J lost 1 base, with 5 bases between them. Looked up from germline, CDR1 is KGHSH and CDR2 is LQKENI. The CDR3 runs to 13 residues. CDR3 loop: CASSQESNQPQHF. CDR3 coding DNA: TGTGCCAGCTCACAGGAGAGCAATCAGCCCCAGCATTTT.

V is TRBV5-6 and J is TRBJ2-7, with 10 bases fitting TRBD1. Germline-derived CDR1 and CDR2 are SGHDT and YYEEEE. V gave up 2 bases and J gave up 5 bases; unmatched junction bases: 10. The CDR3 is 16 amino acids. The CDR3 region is CASSFYGGQGRNEQYF. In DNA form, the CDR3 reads TGTGCCAGCAGCTTTTACGGGGGACAGGGGAGGAACGAGCAGTACTTC.

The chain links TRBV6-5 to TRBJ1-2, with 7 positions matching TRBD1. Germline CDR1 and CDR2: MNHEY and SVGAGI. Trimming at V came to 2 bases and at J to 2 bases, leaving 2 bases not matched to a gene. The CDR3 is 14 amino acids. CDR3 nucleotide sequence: TGTGCCAGCAGTTACGTACAGGGGAACTATGGCTACACCTTC. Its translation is CASSYVQGNYGYTF.

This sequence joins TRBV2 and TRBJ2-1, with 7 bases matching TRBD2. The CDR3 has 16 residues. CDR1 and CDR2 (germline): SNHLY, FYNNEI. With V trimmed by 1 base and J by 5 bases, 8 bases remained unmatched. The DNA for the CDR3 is TGTGCCAGCAGTGAAGGTTGGTCTAGCGGAGACAATGAGCAGTTCTTC. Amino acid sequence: CASSEGWSSGDNEQFF.

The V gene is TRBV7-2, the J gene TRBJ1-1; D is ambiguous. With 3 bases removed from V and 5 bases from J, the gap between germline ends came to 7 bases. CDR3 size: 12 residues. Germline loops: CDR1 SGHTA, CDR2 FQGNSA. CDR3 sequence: CASSFSWTEAFF. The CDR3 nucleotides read TGTGCCAGCAGCTTCAGTTGGACTGAAGCTTTCTTT.

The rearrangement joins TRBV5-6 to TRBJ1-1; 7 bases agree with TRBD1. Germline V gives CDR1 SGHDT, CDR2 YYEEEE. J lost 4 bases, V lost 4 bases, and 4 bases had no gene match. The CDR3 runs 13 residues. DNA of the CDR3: TGTGCCAGCAGCATGACAGGGTCCACTGAAGCTTTCTTT. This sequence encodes CASSMTGSTEAFF.

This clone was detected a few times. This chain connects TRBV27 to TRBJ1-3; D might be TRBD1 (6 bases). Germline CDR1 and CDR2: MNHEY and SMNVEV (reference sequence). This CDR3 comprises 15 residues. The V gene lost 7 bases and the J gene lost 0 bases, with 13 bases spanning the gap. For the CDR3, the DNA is TGTGCCAGCAAGGACAGTTTTACCTCTGGAAACACCATATATTTT. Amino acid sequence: CASKDSFTSGNTIYF.

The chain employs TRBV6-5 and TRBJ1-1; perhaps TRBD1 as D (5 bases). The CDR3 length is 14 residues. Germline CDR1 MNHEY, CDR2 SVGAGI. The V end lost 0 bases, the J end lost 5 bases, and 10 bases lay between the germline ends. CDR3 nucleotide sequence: TGTGCCAGCAGTTACTCGGTGCAGGGAACTGAAGCTTTCTTT. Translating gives CASSYSVQGTEAFF.

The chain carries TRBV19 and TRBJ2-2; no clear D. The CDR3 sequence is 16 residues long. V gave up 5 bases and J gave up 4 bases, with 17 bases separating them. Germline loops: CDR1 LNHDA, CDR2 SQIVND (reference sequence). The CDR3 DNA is TGTGCCAGTAGTCTCCCTGGGTATTTCAGCACCGGGGAGCTGTTTTTT. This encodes CASSLPGYFSTGELFF.

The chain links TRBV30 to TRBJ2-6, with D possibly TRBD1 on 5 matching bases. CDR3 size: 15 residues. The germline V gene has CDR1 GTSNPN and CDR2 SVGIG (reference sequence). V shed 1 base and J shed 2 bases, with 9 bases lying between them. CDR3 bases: TGTGCCTGGAGTGCACTCAGGGCTGGGGCCAACGTCCTGACTTTC. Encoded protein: CAWSALRAGANVLTF.

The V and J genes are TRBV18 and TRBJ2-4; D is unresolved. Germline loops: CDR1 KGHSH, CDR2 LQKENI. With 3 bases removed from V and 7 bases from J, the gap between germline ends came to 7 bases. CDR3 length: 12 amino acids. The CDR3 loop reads CASSPAENIQYF. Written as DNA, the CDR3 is TGTGCCAGCTCACCGGCTGAGAACATTCAGTACTTC.

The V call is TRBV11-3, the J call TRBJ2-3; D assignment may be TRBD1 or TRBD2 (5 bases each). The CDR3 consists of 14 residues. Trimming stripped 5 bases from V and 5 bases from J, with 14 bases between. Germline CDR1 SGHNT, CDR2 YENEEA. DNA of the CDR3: TGTGCCAGCAGCGGGACCACGAGTGTAGATACGCAGTATTTT. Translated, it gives CASSGTTSVDTQYF.

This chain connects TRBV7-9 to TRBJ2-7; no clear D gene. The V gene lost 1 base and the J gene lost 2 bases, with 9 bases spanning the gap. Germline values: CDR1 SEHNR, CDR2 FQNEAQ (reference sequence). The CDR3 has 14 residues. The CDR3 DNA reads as TGTGCCAGCAGCTTAGGTGGGTTAACCTACGAGCAGTACTTC. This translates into CASSLGGLTYEQYF.

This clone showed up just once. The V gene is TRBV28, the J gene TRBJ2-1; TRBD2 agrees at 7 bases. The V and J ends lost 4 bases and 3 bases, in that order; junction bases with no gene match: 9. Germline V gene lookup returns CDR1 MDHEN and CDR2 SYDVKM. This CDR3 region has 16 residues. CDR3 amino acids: CASSSGAGENYNEQFF. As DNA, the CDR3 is TGTGCCAGCAGTTCCGGCGCGGGGGAGAACTACAATGAGCAGTTCTTC. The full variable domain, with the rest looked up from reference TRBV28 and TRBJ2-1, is DVKVTQSSRYLVKRTGEKVFLECVQDMDHENMFWYRQDPGLGLRLIYFSYDVKMKEKGDIPEGYSVSREKKERFSLILESASTNQTSMYLCASSSGAGENYNEQFFGPGTRLTVL.